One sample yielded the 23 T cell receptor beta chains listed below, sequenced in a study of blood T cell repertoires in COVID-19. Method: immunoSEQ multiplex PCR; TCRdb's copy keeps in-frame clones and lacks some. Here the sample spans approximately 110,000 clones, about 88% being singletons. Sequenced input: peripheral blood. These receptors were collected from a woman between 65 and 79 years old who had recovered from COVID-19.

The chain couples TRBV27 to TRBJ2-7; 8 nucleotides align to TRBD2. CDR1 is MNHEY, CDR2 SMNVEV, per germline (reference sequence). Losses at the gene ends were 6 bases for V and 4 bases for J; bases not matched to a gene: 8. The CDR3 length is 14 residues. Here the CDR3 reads CASSQPGGGYEQYF. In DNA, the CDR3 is TGTGCCAGCAGCCAACCGGGAGGGGGATACGAGCAGTACTTC.

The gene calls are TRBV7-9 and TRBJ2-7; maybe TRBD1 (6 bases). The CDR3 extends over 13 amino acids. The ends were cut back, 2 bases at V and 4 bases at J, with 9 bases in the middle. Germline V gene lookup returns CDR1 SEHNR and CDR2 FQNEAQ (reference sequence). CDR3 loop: CASSLFQGYEQYF. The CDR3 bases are TGTGCCAGCAGCTTATTCCAGGGGTACGAGCAGTACTTC.

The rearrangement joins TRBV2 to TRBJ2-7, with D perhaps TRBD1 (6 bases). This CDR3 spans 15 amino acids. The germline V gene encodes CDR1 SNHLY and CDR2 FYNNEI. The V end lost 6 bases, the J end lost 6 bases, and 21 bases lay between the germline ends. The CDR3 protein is CASRPTDSPRSEQYF. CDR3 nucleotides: TGTGCCAGCAGACCCACGGACAGCCCCCGTTCCGAGCAGTACTTC.

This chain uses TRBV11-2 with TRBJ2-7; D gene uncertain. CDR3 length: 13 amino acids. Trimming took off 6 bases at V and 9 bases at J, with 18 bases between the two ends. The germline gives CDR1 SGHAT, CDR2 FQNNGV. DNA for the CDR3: TGTGCCAGCAGTCAAACCATAACTATCGGGCAGTACTTC. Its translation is CASSQTITIGQYF.

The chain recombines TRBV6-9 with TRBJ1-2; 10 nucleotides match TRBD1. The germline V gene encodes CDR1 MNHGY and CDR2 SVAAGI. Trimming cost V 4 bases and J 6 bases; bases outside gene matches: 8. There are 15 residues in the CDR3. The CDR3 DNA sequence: TGTGCCAGCAGTTTCCGACAGGGGGCTAGCGATGGCTACACCTTC. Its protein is CASSFRQGASDGYTF.

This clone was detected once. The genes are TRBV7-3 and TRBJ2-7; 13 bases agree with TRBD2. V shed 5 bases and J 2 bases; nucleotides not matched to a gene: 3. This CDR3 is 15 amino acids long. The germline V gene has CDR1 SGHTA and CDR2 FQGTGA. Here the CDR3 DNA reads TGTGCCAGCAGCCCCGGGACTAGCGGGACCTACGAGCAGTACTTC. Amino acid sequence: CASSPGTSGTYEQYF.

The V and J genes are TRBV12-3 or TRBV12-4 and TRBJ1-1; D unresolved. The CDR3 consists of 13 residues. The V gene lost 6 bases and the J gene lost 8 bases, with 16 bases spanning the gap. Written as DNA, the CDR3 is TGTGCCAGCAGCCGCCAGAGGGCCGAAGAAGCTTTCTTT. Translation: CASSRQRAEEAFF.

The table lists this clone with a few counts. The CDR3 nucleotides are TGTGCCTGGGCCCGGACAGGGAATCAGCCCCAGCATTTT. Translated: CAWARTGNQPQHF. The gene calls are TRBV30 and TRBJ1-5, with 8 positions matching TRBD1. This CDR3 contains 13 residues. The V gene end was trimmed by 5 bases and the J gene end by 4 bases; junction bases not matched to a gene: 4. Germline V gene sequence: CDR1 GTSNPN, CDR2 SVGIG (reference sequence).

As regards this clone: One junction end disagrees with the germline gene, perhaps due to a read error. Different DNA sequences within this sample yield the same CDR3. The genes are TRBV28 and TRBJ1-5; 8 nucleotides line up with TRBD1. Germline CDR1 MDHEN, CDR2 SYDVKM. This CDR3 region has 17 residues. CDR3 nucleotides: TGTGCCAGCAGCCACAGGGGGACATATCTTAGCAATCAGCCCCAACATTTT. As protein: CASSHRGTYLSNQPQHF.

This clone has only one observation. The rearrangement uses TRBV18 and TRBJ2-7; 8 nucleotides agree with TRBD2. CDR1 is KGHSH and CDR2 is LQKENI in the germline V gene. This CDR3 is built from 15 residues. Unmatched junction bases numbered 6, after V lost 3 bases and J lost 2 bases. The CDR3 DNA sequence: TGTGCCAGCTCACCCCTAGCGGGTTCAACCTACGAGCAGTACTTC. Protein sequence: CASSPLAGSTYEQYF.

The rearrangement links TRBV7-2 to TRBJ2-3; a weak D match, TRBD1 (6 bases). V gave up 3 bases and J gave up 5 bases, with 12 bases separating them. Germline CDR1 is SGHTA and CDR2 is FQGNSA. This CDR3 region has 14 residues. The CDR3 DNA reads TGTGCCAGCAGCTTCCGACAGGCTGGAGATACGCAGTATTTT. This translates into CASSFRQAGDTQYF.

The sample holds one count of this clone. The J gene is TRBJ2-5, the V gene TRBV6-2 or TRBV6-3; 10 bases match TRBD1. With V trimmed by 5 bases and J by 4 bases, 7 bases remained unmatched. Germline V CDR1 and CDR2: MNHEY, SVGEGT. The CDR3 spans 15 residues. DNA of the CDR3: TGTGCCAGCAGTGCACTTAGGACAGGGGGAGAGACCCAGTACTTC. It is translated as CASSALRTGGETQYF.

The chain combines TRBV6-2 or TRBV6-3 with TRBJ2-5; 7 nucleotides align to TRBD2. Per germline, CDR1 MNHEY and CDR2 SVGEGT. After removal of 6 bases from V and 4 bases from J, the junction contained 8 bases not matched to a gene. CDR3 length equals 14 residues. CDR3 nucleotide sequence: TGTGCCAGCAGCCGACCGGGGGGATTAGAGACCCAGTACTTC. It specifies CASSRPGGLETQYF.

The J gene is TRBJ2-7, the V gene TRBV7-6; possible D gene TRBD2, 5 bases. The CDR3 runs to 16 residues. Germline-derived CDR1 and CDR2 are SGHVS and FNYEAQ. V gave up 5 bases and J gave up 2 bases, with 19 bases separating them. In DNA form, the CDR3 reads TGTGCCAGCAGCAAATCACTAGAAACCTCGGCCTACGAGCAGTACTTC. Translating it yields CASSKSLETSAYEQYF.

For the CDR3, the DNA is TGTGCCAGCCGCCGAGGACAGGGGTATGGCTACACCTTC. Its protein product is CASRRGQGYGYTF. The chain couples TRBV2 to TRBJ1-2; the match to TRBD1 covers 9 bases. The CDR3 runs 13 residues. CDR1 and CDR2 from the germline V gene are SNHLY and FYNNEI. V shed 8 bases and J 5 bases; nucleotides not matched to a gene: 6.

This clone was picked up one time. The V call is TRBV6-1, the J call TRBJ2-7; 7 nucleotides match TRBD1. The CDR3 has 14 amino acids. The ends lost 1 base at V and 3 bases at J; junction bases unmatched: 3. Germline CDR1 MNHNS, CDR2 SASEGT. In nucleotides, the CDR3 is TGTGCCAGCAGTGAAGGGACAGGAAGCTACGAGCAGTACTTC. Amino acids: CASSEGTGSYEQYF.

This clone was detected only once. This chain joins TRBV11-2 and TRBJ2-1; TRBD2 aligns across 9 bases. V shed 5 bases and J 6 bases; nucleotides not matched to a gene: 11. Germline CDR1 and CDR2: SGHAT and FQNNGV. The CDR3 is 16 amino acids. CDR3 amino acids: CASSRTTSGGGNEQFF. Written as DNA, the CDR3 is TGTGCCAGCAGCCGCACGACTAGCGGAGGGGGCAATGAGCAGTTCTTC.

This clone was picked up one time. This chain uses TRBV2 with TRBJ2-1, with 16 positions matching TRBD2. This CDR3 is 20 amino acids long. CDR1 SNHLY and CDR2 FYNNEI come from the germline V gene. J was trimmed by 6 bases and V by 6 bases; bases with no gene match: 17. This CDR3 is CASSSPAGLAGGRGSNEQFF. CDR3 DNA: TGTGCCAGCAGCTCCCCCGCGGGACTAGCGGGGGGGCGAGGTAGCAATGAGCAGTTCTTC.

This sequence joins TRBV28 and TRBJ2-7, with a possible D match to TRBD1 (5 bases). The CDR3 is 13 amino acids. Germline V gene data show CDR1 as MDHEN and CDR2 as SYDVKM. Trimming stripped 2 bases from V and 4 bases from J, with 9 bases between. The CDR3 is CASSLRGLYEQYF. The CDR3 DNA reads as TGTGCCAGCAGTTTAAGGGGATTATACGAGCAGTACTTC.

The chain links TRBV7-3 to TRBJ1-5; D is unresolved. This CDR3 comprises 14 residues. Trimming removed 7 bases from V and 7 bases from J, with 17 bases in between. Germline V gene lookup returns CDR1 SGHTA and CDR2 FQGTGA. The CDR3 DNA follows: TGTGCCAGCACCAGAGAGGTTCTTTTGCAGCCCCAGCATTTT. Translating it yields CASTREVLLQPQHF.

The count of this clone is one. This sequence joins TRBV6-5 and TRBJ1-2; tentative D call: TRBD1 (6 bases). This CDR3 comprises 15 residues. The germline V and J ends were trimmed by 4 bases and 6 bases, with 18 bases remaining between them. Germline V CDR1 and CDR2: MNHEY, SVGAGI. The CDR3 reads CASSSYGGRRNGYTF. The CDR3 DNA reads TGTGCCAGCAGTTCTTACGGGGGGCGCAGAAATGGCTACACCTTC.

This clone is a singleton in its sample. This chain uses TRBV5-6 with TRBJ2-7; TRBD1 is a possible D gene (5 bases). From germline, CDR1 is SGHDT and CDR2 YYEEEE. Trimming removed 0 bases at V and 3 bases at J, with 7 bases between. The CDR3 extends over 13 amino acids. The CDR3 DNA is TGTGCCAGCAGCTTGGGACAGCACTACGAGCAGTACTTC. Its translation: CASSLGQHYEQYF. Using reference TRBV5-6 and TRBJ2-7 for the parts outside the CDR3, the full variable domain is DAGVTQSPTHLIKTRGQQVTLRCSPKSGHDTVSWYQQALGQGPQFIFQYYEEEERQRGNFPDRFSGHQFPNYSSELNVNALLLGDSALYLCASSLGQHYEQYFGPGTRLTVT.

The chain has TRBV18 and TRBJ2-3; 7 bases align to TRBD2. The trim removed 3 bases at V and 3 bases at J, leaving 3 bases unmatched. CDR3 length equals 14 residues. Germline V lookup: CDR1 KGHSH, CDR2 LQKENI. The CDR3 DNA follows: TGTGCCAGCTCACCCAACGGGGGGACAGATACGCAGTATTTT. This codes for CASSPNGGTDTQYF.